Detailed here is one T cell receptor beta chain. This record comes from a study of blood T cell repertoires in COVID-19. Across the whole study: The samples span acute and convalescent COVID-19 from the United States, Italy and Spain. T cells, B-cell-depleted T cells, or PBMCs supplied cDNA or gDNA.

CDR3 size: 15 residues. Per germline, CDR1 SGHRS and CDR2 YFSETQ. Losses at the gene ends were 0 bases for V and 7 bases for J; bases not matched to a gene: 5. Authors' data handling: It was from reference gene primer amplification that nucleated cell counts were estimated. Sequencing was performed with immunoSEQ multiplex PCR; in TCRdb, only in-frame clones are kept and a portion is missing. Clone size and the V and J calls come from that table; the DNA yielded D and trimming. The sample lists around 130,000 clones; roughly 82% were seen once. This clonotype was obtained from a human donor in a cohort sampled during active COVID-19. This chain links TRBV5-1 with TRBJ2-1, with 9 nucleotides matching TRBD2. Sequencing input: peripheral blood. The CDR3 coding sequence is TGCGCCAGCAGCTTGGCTAGCGGGGCCAGGAATGAGCAGTTCTTC. Translating gives CASSLASGARNEQFF.